Each of the 16 T cell receptor beta chains below was sequenced from the same sample in a study of blood T cell repertoires in COVID-19. The repertoire was sequenced with immunoSEQ multiplex PCR; TCRdb's copy has only in-frame clones and lacks some. The data show over 130,000 clones, approximately 78% seen once. Sample: peripheral blood. The receptors originated from a woman older than 75 with acute or convalescent COVID-19.

The V call is TRBV19, the J call TRBJ1-6, with TRBD1 identical over 7 bases. The V gene end was trimmed by 7 bases and the J gene end by 7 bases; junction bases not matched to a gene: 13. Looked up from germline, CDR1 is LNHDA and CDR2 is SQIVND (reference sequence). CDR3 length equals 16 residues. This chain's CDR3 is CASTRDSTFLNSPLHF. The CDR3 bases are TGTGCCAGTACCCGGGACAGCACTTTCTTAAATTCACCCCTCCACTTT.

The chain recombines TRBV7-9 with TRBJ1-5; D not certain. The CDR3 loop spans 15 amino acids. Trimming took 6 bases from V and 1 from J, leaving 13 bases between them. The V gene's germline CDR1 is SEHNR and CDR2 FQNEAQ (reference sequence). CDR3 nucleotides: TGTGCCAGCAGTTCGCCGGGGATGAGCAATCAGCCCCAGCATTTT. Amino acid sequence: CASSSPGMSNQPQHF. The complete variable domain, with remaining parts taken from reference TRBV7-9 and TRBJ1-5, reads DTGVSQNPRHKITKRGQNVTFRCDPISEHNRLYWYRQTLGQGPEFLTYFQNEAQLEKSRLLSDRFSAERPKGSFSTLEIQRTEQGDSAMYLCASSSPGMSNQPQHFGDGTRLSIL.

V is TRBV25-1 and J is TRBJ1-1; D gene uncertain. V lost 6 bases to trimming and J lost 3 bases, with 5 bases between them. CDR3 length: 11 amino acids. Germline lookup yields CDR1 MGHDK and CDR2 SYGVNS. For the CDR3, the DNA is TGTGCCAGCAGGGGAGACACTGAAGCTTTCTTT. Protein product: CASRGDTEAFF.

This clone showed up just once. J is TRBJ1-5 and V is TRBV15; 10 bases line up with TRBD1. Germline assignment: CDR1 LNHNV and CDR2 YYDKDF (reference sequence). The CDR3 is 17 amino acids. J gave up 3 bases and V 3 bases, and 8 bases lay outside the gene matches. The CDR3 nucleotides read TGTGCCACCAGCAGGCGGACAGGGGGTAGGAACAATCAGCCCCAGCATTTT. Amino acids: CATSRRTGGRNNQPQHF.

The chain joins TRBV4-1 to TRBJ2-7; maybe TRBD2 (6 bases). The CDR3 is 15 amino acids. Trimming took 4 bases from V and 2 from J, leaving 15 bases between them. Germline CDR1 and CDR2: MGHRA and YSYEKL. The CDR3 here is CASSLLGTQPYEQYF. The DNA for the CDR3 is TGCGCCAGCAGCCTACTGGGGACTCAACCCTACGAGCAGTACTTC.

The rearrangement links TRBV29-1 to TRBJ1-1; D perhaps matches TRBD1 (6 bases). This CDR3 spans 15 amino acids. The germline gives CDR1 SQVTM, CDR2 ANQGSEA. Trimming took off 6 bases at V and 2 bases at J, with 19 bases between the two ends. This chain's CDR3 is CSVNSRGQLNTEAFF. The CDR3 coding sequence is TGCAGCGTGAATAGCCGCGGACAGCTAAACACTGAAGCTTTCTTT. Together with reference TRBV29-1 and TRBJ1-1, the CDR3 gives the full variable domain: SAVISQKPSRDICQRGTSLTIQCQVDSQVTMMFWYRQQPGQSLTLIATANQGSEATYESGFVIDKFPISRPNLTFSTLTVSNMSPEDSSIYLCSVNSRGQLNTEAFFGQGTRLTVV.

There are a few counts of this clone. This chain uses TRBV4-2 with TRBJ2-2; 10 nucleotides agree with TRBD2. CDR3 length: 16 amino acids. Germline V gives CDR1 LGHNA, CDR2 YNFKEQ. With V trimmed by 5 bases and J by 8 bases, 11 bases remained unmatched. The CDR3 DNA is TGTGCCAGCAGCAATTCTCTTACTAGCGGGGCTGGGGAGCTGTTTTTT. Protein: CASSNSLTSGAGELFF.

The chain combines TRBV20-1 with TRBJ1-5; D gene ambiguous. Between the trimmed V and J ends, which lost 3 bases and 11 bases, there was a span of 20 bases. This CDR3 comprises 14 residues. The V gene's germline CDR1 is DFQATT and CDR2 SNEGSKA (reference sequence). The CDR3 reads CSASPLYGVTAQHF. The CDR3 DNA sequence: TGCAGTGCTAGTCCCCTCTACGGTGTTACGGCCCAGCATTTT.

V and J are TRBV27 and TRBJ1-4; no reliable D call. V lost 5 bases, J lost 5 bases, and 12 bases lay in between. CDR1 MNHEY and CDR2 SMNVEV come from the germline V gene (reference sequence). The CDR3 length is 14 residues. The CDR3 bases are TGTGCCAGCAGTGCTCGGGGAGGAAATGAAAAACTGTTTTTT. This codes for CASSARGGNEKLFF.

V is TRBV5-1 and J is TRBJ2-5; D remains ambiguous. The V gene lost 2 bases and the J gene lost 5 bases, with 10 bases spanning the gap. The CDR3 covers 13 residues. CDR1 is SGHRS, CDR2 YFSETQ, per germline. CDR3 nucleotide sequence: TGCGCCAGCAGCTTAGCTGGTCCGGAGACCCAGTACTTC. This sequence encodes CASSLAGPETQYF.

This chain connects TRBV28 to TRBJ2-7; 7 positions agree with TRBD1. The CDR3 runs to 14 residues. V lost 2 bases, J lost 0 bases, and 1 base stayed unmatched. Germline-derived CDR1 and CDR2 are MDHEN and SYDVKM. CDR3 sequence reads: CASSLGDSSYEQYF. The CDR3 nucleotides are TGTGCCAGCAGTTTAGGGGACAGCTCCTACGAGCAGTACTTC. Full variable domain (outside the CDR3, taken from reference TRBV28 and TRBJ2-7): DVKVTQSSRYLVKRTGEKVFLECVQDMDHENMFWYRQDPGLGLRLIYFSYDVKMKEKGDIPEGYSVSREKKERFSLILESASTNQTSMYLCASSLGDSSYEQYFGPGTRLTVT.

This clone was recorded only once. V and J are TRBV11-3 and TRBJ1-1; 7 bases are a match to TRBD1. This CDR3 is built from 16 residues. J gave up 4 bases and V 4 bases, and 12 bases lay outside the gene matches. Per the germline V gene, CDR1 is SGHNT and CDR2 is YENEEA. CDR3 sequence: CASSSRGQGRSTEAFF. For the CDR3, the DNA is TGTGCCAGCAGCTCAAGGGGGCAGGGGAGAAGCACTGAAGCTTTCTTT.

As DNA, the CDR3 is TGTGCCACCAGCAGAGGACAGGGCTGGGCCAACGTCCTGACTTTC. It yields the protein CATSRGQGWANVLTF. The chain combines TRBV15 with TRBJ2-6; 7 bases fit TRBD1. The junction had 2 bases not matched to a gene; V was cut back by 1 base and J by 5 bases. The CDR3 consists of 15 residues. Looked up from germline, CDR1 is LNHNV and CDR2 is YYDKDF (reference sequence). The whole variable domain, filled in from reference TRBV15 and TRBJ2-6, reads DAMVIQNPRYQVTQFGKPVTLSCSQTLNHNVMYWYQQKSSQAPKLLFHYYDKDFNNEADTPDNFQSRRPNTSFCFLDIRSPGLGDTAMYLCATSRGQGWANVLTFGAGSRLTVL.

This rearrangement joins TRBV9 to TRBJ1-2, with 7 bases fitting TRBD1. V lost 2 bases and J lost 1; bases outside the gene matches: 5. The germline CDR1 and CDR2 sequences are SGDLS and YYNGEE. CDR3 length: 15 residues. CDR3 in DNA: TGTGCCAGCAGCGTTCGGGGACAGAATAACTATGGCTACACCTTC. Protein product: CASSVRGQNNYGYTF.

The V and J genes are TRBV11-2 and TRBJ1-1; D uncertain. The CDR3 consists of 14 residues. Germline assignment: CDR1 SGHAT and CDR2 FQNNGV. V dropped 5 bases and J dropped 7 bases, with 17 bases sitting between them. DNA for the CDR3: TGTGCCAGCAGCCTCCCCTTGAGGAGCGTTGAAGCTTTCTTT. This sequence encodes CASSLPLRSVEAFF.

The chain joins TRBV27 to TRBJ2-3, with a tentative D call TRBD1 (5 bases). The germline CDR1 and CDR2 sequences are MNHEY and SMNVEV (reference sequence). The V end lost 1 base, the J end lost 6 bases, and 14 bases lay between the germline ends. The CDR3 totals 15 residues. For the CDR3, the DNA is TGTGCCAGCAGTTTATGGGTACAAGGGGTGGATACGCAGTATTTT. Translating it yields CASSLWVQGVDTQYF.